The clone carrying this T cell receptor beta chain was detected only a few times. Its target is unknown. TCRdb analysed the reads with MiXCR anew, one entry per CDR3 protein. Here the sample spans roughly 720,000 distinct CDR3 sequences, roughly 36% being singletons. This CDR3 is built from 17 residues. V dropped 6 bases and J dropped 4 bases, with 24 bases sitting between them. These data originate in a study of T cell repertoires in cytomegalovirus infection. The wider study: Signatures in public TCR beta sequences pointed to both CMV infection and matching HLA type. Study-wide results and limits: CMV carriers with the relevant HLA were identified by cumulative public TCR beta family frequency. HLA-C-restricted CMV clonotypes gave the most frequent clonotype in two of eight donors.

Sample: PBMCs. The chain combines TRBV12-3 or TRBV12-4 with TRBJ1-2, with a possible D match to TRBD1 (6 bases). The TCR originated in a human donor in good health (CMV status not recorded). Some clones in this sample may be carry-over from other donors' samples. CDR3 residues: CASSLGAGSSSSYGYTF. As DNA, the CDR3 is TGTGCCAGCAGCCTGGGGGCAGGGAGCAGTTCCAGCTATGGCTACACCTTC.